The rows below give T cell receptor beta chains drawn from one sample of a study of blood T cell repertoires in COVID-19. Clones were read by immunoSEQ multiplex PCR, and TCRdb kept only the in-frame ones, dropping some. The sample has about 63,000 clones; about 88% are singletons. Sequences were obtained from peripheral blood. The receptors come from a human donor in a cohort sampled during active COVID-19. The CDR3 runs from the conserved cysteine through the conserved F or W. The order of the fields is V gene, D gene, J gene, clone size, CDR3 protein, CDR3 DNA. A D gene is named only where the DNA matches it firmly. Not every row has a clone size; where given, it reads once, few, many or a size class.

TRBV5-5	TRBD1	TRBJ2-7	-	CASSRTGNEQYF	TGTGCCAGCAGTCGGACAGGGAACGAGCAGTACTTC
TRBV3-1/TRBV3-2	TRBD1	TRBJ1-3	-	CASSLDRYSGNTIYF	TGTGCCAGCAGCCTGGACAGGTACTCTGGAAACACCATATATTTT
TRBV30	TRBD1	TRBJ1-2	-	CAWSRPGQALGYGYTF	TGTGCCTGGAGTAGGCCTGGACAGGCCTTGGGCTATGGCTACACCTTC
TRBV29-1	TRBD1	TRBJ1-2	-	CSVEDDRGLGYGYTF	TGCAGCGTTGAAGATGACAGGGGGCTTGGCTATGGCTACACCTTC
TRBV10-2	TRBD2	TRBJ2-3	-	CASRQRESDTQYF	TGCGCCAGCAGACAGCGGGAGTCAGATACGCAGTATTTT
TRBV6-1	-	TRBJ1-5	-	CASSVILSSSNQPQHF	TGTGCCAGCAGTGTTATTCTTTCGAGTAGCAATCAGCCCCAGCATTTT
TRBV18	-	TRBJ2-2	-	CASSPLSRNTGELFF	TGTGCCAGCTCACCCTTGTCCCGGAACACCGGGGAGCTGTTTTTT
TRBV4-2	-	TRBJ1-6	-	CASSQATESPLHF	TGTGCCAGCAGCCAAGCTACAGAATCACCCCTCCACTTT
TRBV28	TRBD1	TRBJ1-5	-	CASSSPGTGSNQPQHF	TGTGCCAGCAGTTCTCCCGGGACAGGGAGCAATCAGCCCCAGCATTTT
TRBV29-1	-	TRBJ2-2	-	CSVASTGWTGELFF	TGCAGCGTTGCATCTACAGGGTGGACCGGGGAGCTGTTTTTT
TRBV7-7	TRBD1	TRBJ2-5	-	CASSLVGTGGETQYF	TGTGCCAGCAGCTTAGTTGGGACAGGGGGAGAGACCCAGTACTTC
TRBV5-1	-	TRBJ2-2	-	CASSPSSPQGFGPPGELFF	TGCGCCAGCAGCCCATCATCCCCCCAGGGGTTTGGGCCCCCCGGGGAGCTGTTTTTT
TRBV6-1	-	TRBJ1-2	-	CASSEGGGQLYGYTF	TGTGCCAGCAGTGAAGGGGGGGGCCAACTATATGGCTACACCTTC
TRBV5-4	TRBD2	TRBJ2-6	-	CASSLGLAGASSGANVLTF	TGTGCCAGCAGCCTGGGACTAGCGGGAGCGTCTTCTGGGGCCAACGTCCTGACTTTC
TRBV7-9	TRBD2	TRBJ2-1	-	CASSGRTSGAYNEQFF	TGTGCCAGCAGCGGGAGGACTAGCGGGGCCTACAATGAGCAGTTCTTC
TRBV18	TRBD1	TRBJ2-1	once	CASSPGRGRRNEQFF	TGTGCCAGCTCACCGGGCAGGGGGCGCAGGAATGAGCAGTTCTTC
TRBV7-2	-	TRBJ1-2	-	CASSLATPGARYGYTF	TGTGCCAGCAGCTTAGCGACTCCAGGGGCTCGGTATGGCTACACCTTC
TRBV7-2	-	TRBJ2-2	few	CASTLSGTTNTGELFF	TGTGCCAGCACCCTATCGGGGACAACGAACACCGGGGAGCTGTTTTTT
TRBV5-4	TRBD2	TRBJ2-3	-	CASSPDGGTDTQYF	TGTGCCAGCAGCCCCGACGGGGGGACAGATACGCAGTATTTT
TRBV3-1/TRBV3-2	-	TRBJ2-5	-	CASSQGTVPYQETQYF	TGTGCCAGCAGCCAAGGGACAGTTCCCTACCAAGAGACCCAGTACTTC
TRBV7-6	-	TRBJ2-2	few	CASSLRLTGTSTGELFF	TGTGCCAGCAGCTTACGGTTGACAGGGACTAGCACCGGGGAGCTGTTTTTT
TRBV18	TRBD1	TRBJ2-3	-	CASSEGQGSAGRTDTQYF	TGTGCCAGCTCAGAGGGACAGGGCTCCGCGGGGCGCACAGATACGCAGTATTTT
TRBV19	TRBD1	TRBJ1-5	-	CASSRGTGTTQHF	TGTGCCAGTAGTCGAGGGACAGGAACGACCCAGCATTTT
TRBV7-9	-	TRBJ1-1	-	CASSPGAANTEAFF	TGTGCCAGCAGCCCTGGGGCAGCGAACACTGAAGCTTTCTTT
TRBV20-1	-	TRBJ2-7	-	CSAITVNEQYF	TGCAGTGCAATCACAGTGAACGAGCAGTACTTC
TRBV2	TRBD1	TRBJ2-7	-	CASTGTGGIYEQYF	TGTGCCAGCACGGGGACAGGGGGCATTTACGAGCAGTACTTC
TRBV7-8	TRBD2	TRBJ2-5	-	CASSPPGLAETKTQYF	TGTGCCAGCAGTCCACCGGGGCTAGCGGAGACCAAGACCCAGTACTTC
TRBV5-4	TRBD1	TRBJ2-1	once	CASSFGTGVLNEQFF	TGTGCCAGCAGCTTTGGGACAGGGGTTTTAAATGAGCAGTTCTTC
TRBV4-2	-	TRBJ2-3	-	CASSQVGGSTDTQYF	TGTGCCAGCAGCCAAGTAGGCGGTTCCACAGATACGCAGTATTTT
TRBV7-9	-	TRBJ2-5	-	CASSVTGLGETQYF	TGTGCCAGCAGCGTCACAGGGTTAGGAGAGACCCAGTACTTC
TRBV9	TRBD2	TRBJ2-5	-	CASSEPTGLPGGETQYF	TGTGCCAGCAGCGAACCCACGGGACTACCCGGAGGAGAGACCCAGTACTTC
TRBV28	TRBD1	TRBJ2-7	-	CASSRRQGSYEQYF	TGTGCCAGCAGTCGACGACAGGGCTCCTACGAGCAGTACTTC